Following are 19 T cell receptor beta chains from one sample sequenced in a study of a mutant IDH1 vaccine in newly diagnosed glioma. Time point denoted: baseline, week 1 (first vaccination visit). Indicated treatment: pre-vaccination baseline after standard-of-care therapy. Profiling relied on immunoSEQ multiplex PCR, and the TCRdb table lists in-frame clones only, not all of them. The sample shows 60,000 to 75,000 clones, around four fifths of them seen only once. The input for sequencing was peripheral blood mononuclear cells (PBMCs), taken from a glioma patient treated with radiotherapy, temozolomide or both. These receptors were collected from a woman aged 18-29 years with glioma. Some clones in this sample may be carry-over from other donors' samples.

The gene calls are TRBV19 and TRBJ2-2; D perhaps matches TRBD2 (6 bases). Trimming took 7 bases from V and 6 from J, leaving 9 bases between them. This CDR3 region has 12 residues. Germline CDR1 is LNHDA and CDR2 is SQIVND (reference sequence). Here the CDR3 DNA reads TGTGCCAGTATAGGAGGGTCCGGGGAGCTGTTTTTT. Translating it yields CASIGGSGELFF.

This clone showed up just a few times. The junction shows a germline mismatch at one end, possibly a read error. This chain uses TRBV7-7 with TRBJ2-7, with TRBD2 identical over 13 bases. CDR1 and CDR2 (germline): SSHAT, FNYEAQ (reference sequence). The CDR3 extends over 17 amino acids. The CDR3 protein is CASSLTSGRAPYYEQYF. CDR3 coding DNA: TGTGCTAGCAGCTTAACTAGCGGGAGGGCCCCCTACTACGAGCAGTACTTC.

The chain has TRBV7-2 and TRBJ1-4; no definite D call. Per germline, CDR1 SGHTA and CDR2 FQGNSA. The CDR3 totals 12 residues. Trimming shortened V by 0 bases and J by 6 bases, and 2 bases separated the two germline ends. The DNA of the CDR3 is TGTGCCAGCAGCTTAGCGGATGAAAAACTGTTTTTT. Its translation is CASSLADEKLFF.

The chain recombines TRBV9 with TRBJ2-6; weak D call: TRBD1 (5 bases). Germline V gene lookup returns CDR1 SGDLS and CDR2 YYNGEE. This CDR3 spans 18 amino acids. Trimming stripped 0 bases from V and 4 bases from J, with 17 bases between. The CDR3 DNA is TGTGCCAGCAGCGTAGATCCCCTGTTGGGGCAAGGGGCCAACGTCCTGACTTTC. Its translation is CASSVDPLLGQGANVLTF. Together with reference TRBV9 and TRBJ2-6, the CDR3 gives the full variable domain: DSGVTQTPKHLITATGQRVTLRCSPRSGDLSVYWYQQSLDQGLQFLIQYYNGEERAKGNILERFSAQQFPDLHSELNLSSLELGDSALYFCASSVDPLLGQGANVLTFGAGSRLTVL.

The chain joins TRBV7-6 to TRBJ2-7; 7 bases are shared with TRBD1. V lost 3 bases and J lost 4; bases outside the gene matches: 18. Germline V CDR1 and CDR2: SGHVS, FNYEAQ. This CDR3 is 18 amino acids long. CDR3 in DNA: TGTGCCAGCAGCTTCAGGGACCCTACCATGGGACAGACGTACGAGCAGTACTTC. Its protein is CASSFRDPTMGQTYEQYF.

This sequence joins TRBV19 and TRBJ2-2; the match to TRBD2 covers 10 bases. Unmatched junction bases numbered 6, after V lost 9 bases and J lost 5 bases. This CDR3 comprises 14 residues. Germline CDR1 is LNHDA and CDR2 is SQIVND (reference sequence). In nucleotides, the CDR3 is TGTGCCAGCTCTAGCGGGAGTACGACCGGGGAGCTGTTTTTT. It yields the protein CASSSGSTTGELFF.

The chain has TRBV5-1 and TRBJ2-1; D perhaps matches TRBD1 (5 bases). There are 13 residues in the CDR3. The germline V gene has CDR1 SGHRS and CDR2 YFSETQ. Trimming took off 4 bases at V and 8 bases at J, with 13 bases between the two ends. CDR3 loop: CASSGAQMDEQFF. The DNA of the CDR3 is TGCGCCAGCAGCGGGGCCCAGATGGATGAGCAGTTCTTC.

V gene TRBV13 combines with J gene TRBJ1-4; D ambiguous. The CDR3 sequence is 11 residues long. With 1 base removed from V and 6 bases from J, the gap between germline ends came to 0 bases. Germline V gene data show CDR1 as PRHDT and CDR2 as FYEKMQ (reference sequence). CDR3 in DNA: TGTGCCAGCAGCTTAGATGAAAAACTGTTTTTT. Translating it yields CASSLDEKLFF.

The CDR3 DNA sequence: TGTGCCAGCAGTTACTCCCCTGGGGCCCAGGAGCAGTTCTTC. Protein sequence: CASSYSPGAQEQFF. The chain combines TRBV6-5 with TRBJ2-1, with a possible D match to TRBD1 (5 bases). The CDR3 runs 14 residues. Trimming removed 0 bases at V and 10 bases at J, with 13 bases between. Germline V CDR1 and CDR2: MNHEY, SVGAGI.

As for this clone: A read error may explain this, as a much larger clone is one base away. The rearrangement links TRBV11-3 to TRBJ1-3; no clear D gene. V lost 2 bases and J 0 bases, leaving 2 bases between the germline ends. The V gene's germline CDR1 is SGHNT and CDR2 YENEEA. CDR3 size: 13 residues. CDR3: CASSLNSGNTIYF. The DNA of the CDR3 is TGTGCCAGCAGCTTAAACTCTGGAAACACCATATATTTT.

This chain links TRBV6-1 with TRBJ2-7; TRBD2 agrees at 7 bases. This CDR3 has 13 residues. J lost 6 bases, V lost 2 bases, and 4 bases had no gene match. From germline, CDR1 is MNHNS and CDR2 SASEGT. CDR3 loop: CASSESREGEQYF. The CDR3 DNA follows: TGTGCCAGCAGTGAATCCAGGGAGGGCGAGCAGTACTTC.

CDR3 coding DNA: TGTGCCAGCAGCCCCAGGGGCGAGCAAGAGACCCAGTACTTC. Amino acid sequence: CASSPRGEQETQYF. The gene calls are TRBV6-4 and TRBJ2-5; D might be TRBD1 (6 bases). The CDR3 spans 14 residues. Germline CDR1 MRHNA, CDR2 SNTAGT. Trimming left V 6 bases short and J 2 bases short, with 13 bases between.

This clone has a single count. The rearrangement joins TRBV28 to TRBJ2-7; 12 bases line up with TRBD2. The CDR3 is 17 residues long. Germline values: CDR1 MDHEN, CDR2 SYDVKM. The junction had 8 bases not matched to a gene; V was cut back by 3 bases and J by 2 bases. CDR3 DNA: TGTGCCAGCAGTTTTCCCGGGACTAGCGGGCTTACCTACGAGCAGTACTTC. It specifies CASSFPGTSGLTYEQYF. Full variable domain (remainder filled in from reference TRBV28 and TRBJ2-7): DVKVTQSSRYLVKRTGEKVFLECVQDMDHENMFWYRQDPGLGLRLIYFSYDVKMKEKGDIPEGYSVSREKKERFSLILESASTNQTSMYLCASSFPGTSGLTYEQYFGPGTRLTVT.

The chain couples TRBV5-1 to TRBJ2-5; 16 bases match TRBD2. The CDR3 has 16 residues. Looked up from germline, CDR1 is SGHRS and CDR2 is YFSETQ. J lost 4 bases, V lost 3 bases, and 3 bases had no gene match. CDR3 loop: CASSSGLAGGRETQYF. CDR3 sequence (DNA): TGCGCCAGCAGCTCGGGACTAGCGGGAGGGAGAGAGACCCAGTACTTC.

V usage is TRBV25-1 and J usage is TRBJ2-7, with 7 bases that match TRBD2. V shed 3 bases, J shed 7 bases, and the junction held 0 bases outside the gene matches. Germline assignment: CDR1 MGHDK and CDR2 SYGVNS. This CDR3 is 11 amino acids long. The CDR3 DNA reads TGTGCCAGCAGTGAGGGGGGGGAGCAGTACTTC. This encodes CASSEGGEQYF.

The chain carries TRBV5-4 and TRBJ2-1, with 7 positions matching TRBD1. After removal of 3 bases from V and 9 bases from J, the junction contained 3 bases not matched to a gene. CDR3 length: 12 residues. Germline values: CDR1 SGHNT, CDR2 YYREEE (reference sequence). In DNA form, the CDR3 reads TGTGCCAGCAGCTACCCAGGGGGTGAGCAGTTCTTC. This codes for CASSYPGGEQFF. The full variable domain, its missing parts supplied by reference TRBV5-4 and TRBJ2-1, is ETGVTQSPTHLIKTRGQQVTLRCSSQSGHNTVSWYQQALGQGPQFIFQYYREEENGRGNFPPRFSGLQFPNYSSELNVNALELDDSALYLCASSYPGGEQFFGPGTRLTVL.

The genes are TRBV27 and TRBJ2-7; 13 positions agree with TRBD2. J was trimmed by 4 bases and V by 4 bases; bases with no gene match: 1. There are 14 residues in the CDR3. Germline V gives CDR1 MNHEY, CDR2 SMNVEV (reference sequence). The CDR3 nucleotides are TGTGCCAGCAGTTCGGGACTAGCGGGGTACGAGCAGTACTTC. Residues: CASSSGLAGYEQYF.

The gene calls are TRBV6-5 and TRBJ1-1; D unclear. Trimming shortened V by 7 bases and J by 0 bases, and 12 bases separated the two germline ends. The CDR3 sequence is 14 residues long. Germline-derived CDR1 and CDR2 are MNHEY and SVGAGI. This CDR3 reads CASIPTLLNTEAFF. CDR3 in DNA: TGTGCCAGCATTCCGACACTACTGAACACTGAAGCTTTCTTT.

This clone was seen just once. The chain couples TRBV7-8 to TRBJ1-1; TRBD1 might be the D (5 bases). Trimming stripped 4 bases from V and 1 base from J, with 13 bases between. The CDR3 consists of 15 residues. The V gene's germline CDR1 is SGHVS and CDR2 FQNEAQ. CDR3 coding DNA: TGTGCCAGCAGCTCTAGTAGGAGGGGGAACACTGAAGCTTTCTTT. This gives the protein CASSSSRRGNTEAFF.